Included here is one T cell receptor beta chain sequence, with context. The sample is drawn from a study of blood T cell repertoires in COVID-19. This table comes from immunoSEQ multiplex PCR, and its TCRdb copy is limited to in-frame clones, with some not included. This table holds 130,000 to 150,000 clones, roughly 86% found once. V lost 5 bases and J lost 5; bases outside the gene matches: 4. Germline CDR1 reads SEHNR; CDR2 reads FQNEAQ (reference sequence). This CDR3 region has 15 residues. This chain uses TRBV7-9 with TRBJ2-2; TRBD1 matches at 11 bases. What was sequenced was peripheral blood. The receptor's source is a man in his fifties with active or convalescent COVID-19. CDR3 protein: CASSAGTGGTGELFF. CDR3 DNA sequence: TGTGCCAGCAGCGCCGGGACAGGGGGAACCGGGGAGCTGTTTTTT.